This entry describes one T cell receptor beta chain. One junction end does not reproduce the germline sequence, and a read error may be involved. CDR3 length equals 13 residues. From germline, CDR1 is SGDLS and CDR2 YYNGEE. This sample stems from a study of blood T cell repertoires in COVID-19. Study in general: The United States, Italy and Spain provided the acute and convalescent COVID-19 samples. T cells, B-cell-depleted T cells, or PBMCs supplied cDNA or gDNA.

Authors' data handling: The assay estimated nucleated cells by amplifying reference gene primers. Clones were read by immunoSEQ multiplex PCR, and TCRdb kept only the in-frame ones, dropping some. Clone size and V and J calls were adopted from that table, with D and trimming inferred from the DNA. The repertoire holds about 120,000 clones, under 80% seen once, with 2% to 2.5% in the top ten. Sequenced: peripheral blood. The receptor was derived from a man aged 70-80 years with acute or convalescent COVID-19. The chain recombines TRBV9 with TRBJ1-1, with a tentative D call TRBD1 (6 bases). The CDR3 DNA reads as TGTGCCCGCAGCGTAGAGGGGGAGGGGGGAACTTTCTTT. Its protein product is CARSVEGEGGTFF.